Below, 26 T cell receptor beta chains from the same sample are listed, as sequenced in a study of identical twins. TCRdb reanalysed the 5' RACE reads using MiXCR and keeps one entry per CDR3 protein. The table includes approximately 620,000 distinct CDR3 sequences, more than 6.5% detected once. The same data also went into a second study, on yellow fever vaccine responses in identical twins.

Sequenced sample: PBMCs. Receptors were obtained from a woman between 18 and 29 years old in good health.

The CDR3 reads CASTANSRGRGNIQYF. CDR3 bases: TGTGCCAGCACAGCCAATTCCAGGGGGCGGGGAAACATTCAGTACTTC. This sequence joins TRBV28 and TRBJ2-4; 8 bases are shared with TRBD1. CDR3 size: 16 residues. Unmatched junction bases numbered 14, after V lost 7 bases and J lost 6 bases. CDR1 is MDHEN and CDR2 is SYDVKM in the germline V gene.

This clonotype was seen ten or more times. The rearrangement links TRBV29-1 to TRBJ1-1, with TRBD1 as a possible D gene (6 bases). This CDR3 is built from 13 residues. Trimming shortened V by 3 bases and J by 4 bases, and 12 bases separated the two germline ends. From germline, CDR1 is SQVTM and CDR2 ANQGSEA. The CDR3 coding sequence is TGCAGCGTTGACGAGGGCAGGGGCACTGAAGCTTTCTTT. Translation: CSVDEGRGTEAFF.

This clonotype was observed at least ten times. The CDR3 nucleotides are TGTGCCACCAGCAGATATTCACGGGGCGAGGAGACCCAGTACTTC. It translates to CATSRYSRGEETQYF. V is TRBV15 and J is TRBJ2-5; D tentatively fits TRBD1 or TRBD2 (5 bases each). V was clipped by 2 bases and J by 5 bases, with 15 bases between them. From germline, CDR1 is LNHNV and CDR2 YYDKDF (reference sequence). The CDR3 sequence is 15 residues long. The full variable domain, with the rest looked up from reference TRBV15 and TRBJ2-5, is DAMVIQNPRYQVTQFGKPVTLSCSQTLNHNVMYWYQQKSSQAPKLLFHYYDKDFNNEADTPDNFQSRRPNTSFCFLDIRSPGLGDTAMYLCATSRYSRGEETQYFGPGTRLLVL.

This clonotype came up a few times. The rearrangement links TRBV29-1 to TRBJ1-1; TRBD1 matches at 9 bases. This CDR3 is 12 amino acids long. The germline gives CDR1 SQVTM, CDR2 ANQGSEA. Losses at the gene ends were 4 bases for V and 7 bases for J; bases not matched to a gene: 4. This chain's CDR3 is CSVGTGDGEAFF. CDR3 nucleotides: TGCAGCGTTGGGACAGGGGACGGTGAAGCTTTCTTT.

This clonotype was counted a few times. CDR3 sequence (DNA): TGTGCCAGCAGCTTTGACAGGGCCCGGGAGCAGTACTTC. Amino acid sequence: CASSFDRAREQYF. The J gene is TRBJ2-7, the V gene TRBV7-2; 7 nucleotides line up with TRBD1. The J segment lost 7 bases and the V segment lost 3 bases, leaving 6 bases of the junction unmatched. The CDR3 sequence is 13 residues long. Germline CDR1 reads SGHTA; CDR2 reads FQGNSA.

There are many counts of this clonotype. The rearrangement links TRBV7-2 to TRBJ1-2; 7 bases are shared with TRBD1. V trimming: 1 base; J trimming: 8 bases; junction bases outside the gene matches: 10. This CDR3 contains 15 residues. Germline CDR1 SGHTA, CDR2 FQGNSA. The CDR3 DNA sequence: TGTGCCAGCAGCTTAGGAGGGGGCGTACCGAAGGGCTACACCTTC. Encoded protein: CASSLGGGVPKGYTF.

This clonotype came up a few times. V gene TRBV6-1 combines with J gene TRBJ1-1; possible D gene TRBD1, 6 bases. CDR3 size: 13 residues. Trimming removed 10 bases from V and 1 base from J, with 13 bases in between. Germline CDR1 and CDR2: MNHNS and SASEGT. The CDR3 region is CANRDNENTEAFF. The CDR3, as DNA: TGTGCCAACCGGGACAACGAGAACACTGAAGCTTTCTTT.

This clonotype was observed many times. The V and J genes are TRBV20-1 and TRBJ2-5, with D perhaps matching TRBD1 (5 bases). The CDR3 contains 12 residues. Trimming shortened V by 5 bases and J by 5 bases, and 12 bases separated the two germline ends. Looked up from germline, CDR1 is DFQATT and CDR2 is SNEGSKA (reference sequence). The CDR3 DNA reads TGCAGTGCTTGGGGCCTCGCGGAGACCCAGTACTTC. Amino acid sequence: CSAWGLAETQYF.

In this sample, this clonotype turned up many times. The V gene is TRBV6-5, the J gene TRBJ2-1; D unresolved. The V gene lost 4 bases and the J gene lost 2 bases, with 9 bases spanning the gap. Per germline, CDR1 MNHEY and CDR2 SVGAGI. The CDR3 extends over 14 amino acids. CDR3: CASSWAGTYNEQFF. The CDR3 nucleotides are TGTGCCAGCAGTTGGGCTGGCACCTACAATGAGCAGTTCTTC.

This clonotype was seen a few times. The chain combines TRBV5-1 with TRBJ2-5, with D perhaps assigned TRBD1 or TRBD2 (5 bases each). V was shortened by 2 bases and J by 1 base, with 9 bases between the two germline ends. CDR1 is SGHRS and CDR2 is YFSETQ in the germline V gene. This CDR3 contains 14 residues. The CDR3 coding sequence is TGCGCCAGCAGCTTCCGGGACGTCCAAGAGACCCAGTACTTC. This encodes CASSFRDVQETQYF.

There are many counts of this clonotype. V is TRBV15 and J is TRBJ2-1, with D perhaps given as TRBD1 or TRBD2 (5 bases each). The length of the CDR3 is 14 residues. The V end was cut by 1 base, the J end by 9 bases, with 13 bases between. Germline values: CDR1 LNHNV, CDR2 YYDKDF (reference sequence). CDR3 nucleotide sequence: TGTGCCACCAGCAGAGGAGGGACCACGGGTGAGCAGTTCTTC. Its translation is CATSRGGTTGEQFF.

The J gene is TRBJ1-5, the V gene TRBV12-3 or TRBV12-4, with D perhaps TRBD1 (5 bases). CDR3 length equals 14 residues. The V end lost 6 bases, the J end lost 3 bases, and 12 bases lay between the germline ends. The CDR3 spells CASSRDGFNQPQHF. DNA for the CDR3: TGTGCCAGCAGCAGGGACGGATTCAATCAGCCCCAGCATTTT.

V and J are TRBV9 and TRBJ2-2; TRBD1 might be the D (5 bases). The CDR3 runs to 15 residues. The germline V gene has CDR1 SGDLS and CDR2 YYNGEE. V gave up 1 base and J gave up 1 base, with 8 bases separating them. The CDR3 sequence: CASSVRQRNTGELFF. The CDR3 region has the DNA TGTGCCAGCAGCGTAAGACAGAGGAACACCGGGGAGCTGTTTTTT.

In this sample, this clonotype turned up many times. J is TRBJ2-5 and V is TRBV5-1; D might be TRBD1 (6 bases). Trimming took off 9 bases at V and 4 bases at J, with 19 bases between the two ends. CDR3 length: 14 amino acids. Germline CDR1 SGHRS, CDR2 YFSETQ. CDR3 in amino acids: CATRIGGPGETQYF. In DNA form, the CDR3 reads TGCGCCACCCGCATTGGGGGCCCAGGAGAGACCCAGTACTTC.

This clonotype was picked up many times. CDR3 sequence reads: CASSQGSGSNYGYTF. In DNA form, the CDR3 reads TGTGCCAGCAGCCAAGGTTCCGGCAGCAACTATGGCTACACCTTC. This chain uses TRBV3-1 with TRBJ1-2; D gene unclear. CDR1 is LGHDT, CDR2 YNNKEL, per germline (reference sequence). Deletions cut 1 base from V and 2 bases from J, with 11 bases between. The CDR3 is 15 amino acids.

This clonotype has ten or more counts. The chain uses TRBV6-1 and TRBJ2-3, with 8 bases matching TRBD2. Trimming took 5 bases from V and 1 from J; bases not matched to a gene: 2. The length of the CDR3 is 14 residues. The germline CDR1 and CDR2 sequences are MNHNS and SASEGT. CDR3 DNA sequence: TGTGCCAGCAGTACGACTAGCGGCACAGATACGCAGTATTTT. It yields the protein CASSTTSGTDTQYF.

The J gene is TRBJ2-5, the V gene TRBV9, with D possibly called TRBD1 or TRBD2 (5 bases each). This CDR3 contains 13 residues. The V and J ends lost 0 bases and 7 bases respectively, with 10 bases between them. Germline values: CDR1 SGDLS, CDR2 YYNGEE. The CDR3 reads CASSVVTEGTQYF. CDR3 in DNA: TGTGCCAGCAGCGTAGTGACAGAGGGGACCCAGTACTTC.

This chain joins TRBV9 and TRBJ2-3; D is uncertain. CDR3 length: 15 amino acids. Trimming removed 3 bases at V and 0 bases at J, with 11 bases between. Germline V CDR1 and CDR2: SGDLS, YYNGEE. The chain's CDR3 is CASSGPKTSTDTQYF. Here the CDR3 DNA reads TGTGCCAGCAGCGGACCTAAGACTAGCACAGATACGCAGTATTTT.

This clonotype was detected only a few times. The J gene is TRBJ2-7, the V gene TRBV10-2, with 9 bases identical to TRBD2. This CDR3 spans 15 amino acids. Germline V lookup: CDR1 WSHSY, CDR2 SAAADI. V lost 7 bases and J lost 0; bases outside the gene matches: 7. The CDR3 DNA follows: TGCGCCAGCACGGTGCTAGCGGGACTCTCCTACGAGCAGTACTTC. Amino acid sequence: CASTVLAGLSYEQYF.

The J gene is TRBJ2-2, the V gene TRBV6-5, with 9 bases matching TRBD1. CDR3 length: 15 residues. Germline V gives CDR1 MNHEY, CDR2 SVGAGI. After removal of 5 bases from V and 4 bases from J, the junction contained 5 bases not matched to a gene. CDR3 DNA: TGTGCCAGCAGTAACCCGACAGGGGGCACCGGGGAGCTGTTTTTT. It specifies CASSNPTGGTGELFF.

There are a few counts of this clonotype. CDR3 DNA: TGCAGCCGGGAGGGGAGCACAGATACGCAGTATTTT. It encodes CSREGSTDTQYF. The chain has TRBV20-1 and TRBJ2-3; 8 bases are a match to TRBD2. From germline, CDR1 is DFQATT and CDR2 SNEGSKA (reference sequence). The length of the CDR3 is 12 residues.

The rearrangement uses TRBV10-1 and TRBJ2-7; 14 bases are shared with TRBD2. CDR1 WNHNN and CDR2 SYGVQD come from the germline V gene (reference sequence). This CDR3 spans 17 amino acids. The V and J ends lost 4 bases and 5 bases, in that order; junction bases with no gene match: 10. The CDR3 sequence is CASSGLAGGGPYHEQYF. The CDR3 DNA is TGCGCCAGCAGTGGACTAGCGGGAGGGGGACCCTACCACGAGCAGTACTTC.

This clonotype was seen a few times. V and J are TRBV20-1 and TRBJ2-7; TRBD1 aligns across 9 bases. Trimming cost V 8 bases and J 0 bases; bases outside gene matches: 5. Germline V gene sequence: CDR1 DFQATT, CDR2 SNEGSKA (reference sequence). This CDR3 contains 13 residues. In nucleotides, the CDR3 is TGCAGTTACAGGGGGCCGAGCTCCTACGAGCAGTACTTC. This codes for CSYRGPSSYEQYF.

In this sample, this clonotype turned up many times. The gene calls are TRBV4-2 and TRBJ2-5; TRBD2 agrees at 8 bases. Losses at the gene ends were 1 base for V and 2 bases for J; bases not matched to a gene: 6. Germline V gives CDR1 LGHNA, CDR2 YNFKEQ. The CDR3 runs 16 residues. In DNA form, the CDR3 reads TGTGCCAGCAGCCAAGGACAGCGGGGGTCTCAAGAGACCCAGTACTTC. Translation: CASSQGQRGSQETQYF.

This clonotype was seen repeatedly, ten times or more. This CDR3 reads CASSHGGGSPSTDTQYF. The CDR3 nucleotides read TGCGCCAGCAGCCATGGCGGGGGATCCCCTAGCACAGATACGCAGTATTTT. The chain links TRBV5-1 to TRBJ2-3; 7 bases align to TRBD2. This CDR3 comprises 17 residues. Germline V gene data show CDR1 as SGHRS and CDR2 as YFSETQ. After removal of 4 bases from V and 0 bases from J, the junction contained 11 bases not matched to a gene. The full variable domain, rest sourced from reference TRBV5-1 and TRBJ2-3, is KAGVTQTPRYLIKTRGQQVTLSCSPISGHRSVSWYQQTPGQGLQFLFEYFSETQRNKGNFPGRFSGRQFSNSRSEMNVSTLELGDSALYLCASSHGGGSPSTDTQYFGPGTRLTVL.

The chain has TRBV28 and TRBJ1-4; the D gene is possibly TRBD1 (5 bases). V was cut by 4 bases and J by 8 bases, with 17 bases left in between. The germline CDR1 and CDR2 sequences are MDHEN and SYDVKM. The length of the CDR3 is 15 residues. CDR3 sequence reads: CASSSTRGKEEKLFF. The CDR3 DNA reads as TGTGCCAGCAGTTCCACTAGGGGCAAAGAAGAAAAACTGTTTTTT. The whole variable domain, remainder taken from reference TRBV28 and TRBJ1-4, is DVKVTQSSRYLVKRTGEKVFLECVQDMDHENMFWYRQDPGLGLRLIYFSYDVKMKEKGDIPEGYSVSREKKERFSLILESASTNQTSMYLCASSSTRGKEEKLFFGSGTQLSVL.